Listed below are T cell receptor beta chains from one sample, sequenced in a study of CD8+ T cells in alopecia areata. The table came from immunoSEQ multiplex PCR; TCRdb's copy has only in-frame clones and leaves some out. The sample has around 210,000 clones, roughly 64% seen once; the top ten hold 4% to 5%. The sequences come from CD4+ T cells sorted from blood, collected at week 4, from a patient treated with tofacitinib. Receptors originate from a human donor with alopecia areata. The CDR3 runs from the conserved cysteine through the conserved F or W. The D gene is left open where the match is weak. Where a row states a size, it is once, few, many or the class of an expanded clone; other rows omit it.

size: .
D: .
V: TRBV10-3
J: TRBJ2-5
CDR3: CAISEGETQYF
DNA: TGTGCCATCAGTGAGGGGGAGACCCAGTACTTC

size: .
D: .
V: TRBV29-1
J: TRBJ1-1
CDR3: CSVVDQEGTEAFF
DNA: TGCAGCGTTGTCGACCAGGAGGGCACTGAAGCTTTCTTT

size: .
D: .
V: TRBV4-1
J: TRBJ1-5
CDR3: CASSRPTGNDQPQHF
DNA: TGCGCCAGCAGCAGACCCACAGGGAACGATCAGCCCCAGCATTTT

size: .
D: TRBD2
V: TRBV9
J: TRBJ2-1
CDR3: CASSVVPGGRNEQFF
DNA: TGTGCCAGCAGCGTAGTTCCGGGGGGGCGGAACGAGCAGTTCTTC

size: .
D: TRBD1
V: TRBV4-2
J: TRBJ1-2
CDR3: CASSPTGGTGDGYTF
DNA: TGTGCCAGCAGCCCCACGGGGGGGACAGGGGATGGCTACACCTTC

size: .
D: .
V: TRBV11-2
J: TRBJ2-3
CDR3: CASSTGVASTDTQYF
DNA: TGTGCCAGCAGCACGGGGGTGGCGAGCACAGATACGCAGTATTTT

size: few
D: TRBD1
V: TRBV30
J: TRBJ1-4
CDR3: CAWADRGSEKLFF
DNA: TGTGCCTGGGCGGACAGGGGGAGTGAAAAACTGTTTTTT

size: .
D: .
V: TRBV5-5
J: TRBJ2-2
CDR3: CASSRSWTVTGELFF
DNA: TGTGCCAGCAGCAGAAGCTGGACGGTCACCGGGGAGCTGTTTTTT

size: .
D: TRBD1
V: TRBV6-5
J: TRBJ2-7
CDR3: CASRIPGQGAGEQYF
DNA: TGTGCCAGCAGGATCCCGGGACAGGGGGCGGGGGAGCAGTACTTC

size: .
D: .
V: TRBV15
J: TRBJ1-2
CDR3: CATSREVGGNYGYTF
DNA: TGTGCCACCAGCAGAGAGGTTGGAGGGAACTATGGCTACACCTTC

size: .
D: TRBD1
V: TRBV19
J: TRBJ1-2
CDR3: CASRDRGQRNYGYTF
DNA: TGTGCCAGCCGGGACAGGGGGCAACGGAACTATGGCTACACCTTC

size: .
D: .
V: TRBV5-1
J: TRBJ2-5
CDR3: CASRLSDTNQETQYF
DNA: TGCGCCAGCAGACTGTCGGACACAAACCAAGAGACCCAGTACTTC

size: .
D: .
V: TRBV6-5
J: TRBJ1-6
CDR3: CASSFRGESLSPLHF
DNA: TGTGCCAGCAGTTTTCGGGGAGAAAGTCTTTCACCCCTCCACTTT

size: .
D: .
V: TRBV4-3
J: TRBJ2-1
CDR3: CASSQDGLLNEQFF
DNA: TGCGCCAGCAGCCAAGATGGACTACTTAATGAGCAGTTCTTC

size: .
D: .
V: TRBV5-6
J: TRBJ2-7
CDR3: CASSLGRKTYEQYF
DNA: TGTGCCAGCAGCTTGGGACGGAAGACCTACGAGCAGTACTTC

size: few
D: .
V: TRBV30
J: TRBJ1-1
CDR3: CAWTVFNTEAFF
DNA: TGTGCCTGGACAGTCTTTAACACTGAAGCTTTCTTT

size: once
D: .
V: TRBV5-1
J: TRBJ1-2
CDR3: CASSSGLYGYTF
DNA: TGCGCCAGCAGCTCAGGACTGTATGGCTACACCTTC

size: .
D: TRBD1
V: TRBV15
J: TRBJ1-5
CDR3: CATSRGGTAGNQPQHF
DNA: TGTGCCACCAGCAGGGGGGGGACAGCTGGGAATCAGCCCCAGCATTTT

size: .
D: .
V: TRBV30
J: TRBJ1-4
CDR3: CAWNQGNKVEKLFF
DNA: TGTGCCTGGAATCAAGGGAACAAGGTTGAAAAACTGTTTTTT

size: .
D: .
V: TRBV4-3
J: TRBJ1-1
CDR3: CASSQDMGAWAFF
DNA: TGCGCCAGCAGCCAAGACATGGGAGCATGGGCTTTCTTT

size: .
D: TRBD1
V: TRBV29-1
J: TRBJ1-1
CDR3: CSVDGWGRGAFF
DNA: TGCAGCGTAGATGGTTGGGGCAGGGGGGCTTTCTTT

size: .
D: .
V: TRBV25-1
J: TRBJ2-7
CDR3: CASSEGYGYEQYF
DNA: TGTGCCAGCAGTGAGGGGTACGGCTACGAGCAGTACTTC

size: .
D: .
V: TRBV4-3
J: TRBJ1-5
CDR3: CASSQGLNSNQPQHF
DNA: TGCGCCAGCAGCCAAGGTTTGAATAGCAATCAGCCCCAGCATTTT

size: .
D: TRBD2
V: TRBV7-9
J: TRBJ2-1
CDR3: CASSLRLAGGYNEQFF
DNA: TGTGCCAGCAGCTTAAGACTAGCGGGGGGATACAATGAGCAGTTCTTC

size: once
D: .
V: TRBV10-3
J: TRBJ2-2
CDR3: CASQRPRGELFF
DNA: TGTGCCAGCCAGCGTCCCCGCGGGGAGCTGTTTTTT

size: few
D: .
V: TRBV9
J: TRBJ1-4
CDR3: CASSVFGETNEKLFF
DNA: TGTGCCAGCAGCGTATTCGGGGAGACTAATGAAAAACTGTTTTTT

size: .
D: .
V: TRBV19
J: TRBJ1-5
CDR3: CASSPSAGSRNQPQHF
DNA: TGTGCCAGTAGCCCCTCGGCCGGGAGTCGCAATCAGCCCCAGCATTTT

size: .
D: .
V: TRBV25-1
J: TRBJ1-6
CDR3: CASSEYLPENSPLHF
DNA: TGTGCCAGCAGTGAATATCTGCCGGAGAATTCACCCCTCCACTTT

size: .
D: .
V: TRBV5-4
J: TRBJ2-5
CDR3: CASSSGSREETQYF
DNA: TGTGCCAGCAGTTCGGGCTCCAGGGAGGAGACCCAGTACTTC

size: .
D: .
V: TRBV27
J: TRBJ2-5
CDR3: CASNLTQYF
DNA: TGTGCCAGCAACTTAACCCAGTACTTC

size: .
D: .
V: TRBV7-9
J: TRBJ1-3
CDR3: CASSLGSVIGNTIYF
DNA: TGTGCCAGCAGCTTAGGATCGGTAATCGGAAACACCATATATTTT

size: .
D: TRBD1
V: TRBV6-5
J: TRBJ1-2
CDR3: CASTQGTVYGYTF
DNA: TGTGCCAGCACCCAAGGGACAGTCTATGGCTACACCTTC

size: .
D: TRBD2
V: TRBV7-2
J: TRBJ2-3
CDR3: CASSLGTNPLAQYF
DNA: TGTGCCAGCAGCTTGGGGACTAACCCCCTCGCGCAGTATTTT

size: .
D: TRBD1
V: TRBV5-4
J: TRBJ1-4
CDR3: CASSLGTGNEKLFF
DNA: TGTGCCAGCAGCTTGGGGACAGGGAATGAAAAACTGTTTTTT

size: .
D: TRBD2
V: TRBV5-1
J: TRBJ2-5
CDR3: CASSLGASGGRRETQYF
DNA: TGCGCCAGCAGCTTGGGAGCTAGCGGGGGCCGACGGGAGACCCAGTACTTC

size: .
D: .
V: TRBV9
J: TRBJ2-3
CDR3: CASSAYRADTQYF
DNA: TGTGCCAGCAGCGCCTACAGAGCAGATACGCAGTATTTT

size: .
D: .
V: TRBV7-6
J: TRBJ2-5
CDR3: CASSLGPNQETQYF
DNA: TGTGCCAGCAGCTTAGGTCCAAATCAAGAGACCCAGTACTTC

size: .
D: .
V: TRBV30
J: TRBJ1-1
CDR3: CAWTGQMNTEAFF
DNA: TGTGCCTGGACAGGACAGATGAACACTGAAGCTTTCTTT

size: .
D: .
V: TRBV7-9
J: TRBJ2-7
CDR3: CASSLSYEQYF
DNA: TGTGCCAGCAGCCTCTCCTACGAGCAGTACTTC

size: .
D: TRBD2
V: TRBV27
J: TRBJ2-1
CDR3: CASTTKWTSGGTYNEQFF
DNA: TGTGCCAGCACCACAAAATGGACTAGCGGGGGGACTTACAATGAGCAGTTCTTC

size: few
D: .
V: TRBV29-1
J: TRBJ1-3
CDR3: CSGQQGSGNTIYF
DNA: TGCAGCGGACAACAGGGATCTGGAAACACCATATATTTT

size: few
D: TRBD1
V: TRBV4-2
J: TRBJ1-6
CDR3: CASSGGRVGTGKTPLHF
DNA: TGTGCCAGCAGCGGGGGACGGGTAGGGACAGGGAAAACACCCCTCCACTTT

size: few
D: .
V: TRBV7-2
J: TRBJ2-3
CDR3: CASSPFAAVTDTQYF
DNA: TGTGCCAGCAGCCCTTTTGCGGCCGTAACAGATACGCAGTATTTT

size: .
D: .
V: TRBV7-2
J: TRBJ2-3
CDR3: CASSSQNTQYF
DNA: TGTGCCAGCAGCTCCCAGAATACGCAGTATTTT

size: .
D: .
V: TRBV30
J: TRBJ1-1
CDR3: CAWSKRDTRNTEAFF
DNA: TGTGCCTGGAGCAAAAGGGACACCCGTAACACTGAAGCTTTCTTT

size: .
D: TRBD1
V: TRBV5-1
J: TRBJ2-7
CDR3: CASSPTGRQGYEQYF
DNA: TGCGCCAGCAGCCCTACAGGGAGACAGGGGTACGAGCAGTACTTC

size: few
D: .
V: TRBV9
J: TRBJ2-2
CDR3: CASSPGPNTGELFF
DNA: TGTGCCAGCAGCCCTGGACCTAACACCGGGGAGCTGTTTTTT

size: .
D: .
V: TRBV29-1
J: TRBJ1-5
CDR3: CSVEGTEGAQHF
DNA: TGCAGCGTTGAGGGGACTGAAGGGGCCCAGCATTTT

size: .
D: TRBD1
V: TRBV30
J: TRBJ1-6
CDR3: CAWRGQGTLHF
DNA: TGTGCCTGGAGGGGACAGGGAACCCTCCACTTT

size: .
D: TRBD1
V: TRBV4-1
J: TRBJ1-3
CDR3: CASSQPPTQRDRLRNTIYF
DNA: TGCGCCAGCAGCCAACCCCCAACCCAGCGGGACAGACTGAGAAACACCATATATTTT

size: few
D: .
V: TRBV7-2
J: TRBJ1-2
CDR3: CASSPRAGDGGYTF
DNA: TGTGCCAGCAGCCCAAGGGCAGGGGATGGGGGCTACACCTTC

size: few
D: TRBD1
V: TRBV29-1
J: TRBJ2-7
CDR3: CSVLGQSYEQYF
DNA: TGCAGCGTTCTGGGACAGTCCTACGAGCAGTACTTC

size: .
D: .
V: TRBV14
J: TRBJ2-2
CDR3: CASSPWGTGELFF
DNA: TGTGCCAGCAGCCCGTGGGGCACCGGGGAGCTGTTTTTT

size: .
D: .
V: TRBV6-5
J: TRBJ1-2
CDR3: CASSRDLNYGYTF
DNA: TGTGCCAGCAGTCGGGACTTGAACTATGGCTACACCTTC

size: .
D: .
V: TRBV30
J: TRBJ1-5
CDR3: CAWRSYSNQPQHF
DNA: TGTGCCTGGAGATCCTATAGCAATCAGCCCCAGCATTTT

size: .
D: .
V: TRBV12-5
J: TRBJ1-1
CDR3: CASDLPGTEAFF
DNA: TGTGCTAGTGACCTCCCCGGGACTGAAGCTTTCTTT

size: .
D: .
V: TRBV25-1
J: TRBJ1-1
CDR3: CASSWTDRTEAFF
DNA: TGTGCCAGCAGTTGGACAGACAGAACTGAAGCTTTCTTT

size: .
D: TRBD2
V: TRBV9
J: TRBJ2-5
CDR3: CASSATSGGIWETQYF
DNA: TGTGCCAGCAGCGCGACTAGCGGGGGGATATGGGAGACCCAGTACTTC

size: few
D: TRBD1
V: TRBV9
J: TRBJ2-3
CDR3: CASSVEGARTDTQYF
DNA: TGTGCCAGCAGCGTAGAGGGGGCCAGGACAGATACGCAGTATTTT

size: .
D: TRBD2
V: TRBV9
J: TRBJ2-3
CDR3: CASSVDVLAGGRAQYF
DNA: TGTGCCAGCAGCGTAGACGTACTAGCGGGGGGGCGTGCGCAGTATTTT